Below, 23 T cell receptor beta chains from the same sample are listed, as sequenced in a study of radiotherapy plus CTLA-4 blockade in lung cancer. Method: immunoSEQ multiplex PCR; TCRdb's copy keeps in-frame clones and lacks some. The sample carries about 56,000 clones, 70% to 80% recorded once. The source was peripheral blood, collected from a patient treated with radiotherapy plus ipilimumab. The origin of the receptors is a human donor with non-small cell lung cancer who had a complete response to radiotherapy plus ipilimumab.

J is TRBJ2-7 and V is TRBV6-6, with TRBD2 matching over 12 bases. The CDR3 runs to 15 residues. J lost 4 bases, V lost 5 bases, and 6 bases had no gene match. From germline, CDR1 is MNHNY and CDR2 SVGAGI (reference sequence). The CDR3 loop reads CASSLAGGPTYEQYV. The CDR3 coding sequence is TGTGCCAGCAGTCTAGCGGGAGGGCCTACATACGAGCAGTACGTC.

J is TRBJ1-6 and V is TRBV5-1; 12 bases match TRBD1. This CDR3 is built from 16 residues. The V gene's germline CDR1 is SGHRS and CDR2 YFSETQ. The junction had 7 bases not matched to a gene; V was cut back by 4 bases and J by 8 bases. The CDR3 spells CASSVGTGGWDSPLHF. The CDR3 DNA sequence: TGCGCCAGCAGCGTAGGGACAGGGGGCTGGGATTCACCCCTCCACTTT.

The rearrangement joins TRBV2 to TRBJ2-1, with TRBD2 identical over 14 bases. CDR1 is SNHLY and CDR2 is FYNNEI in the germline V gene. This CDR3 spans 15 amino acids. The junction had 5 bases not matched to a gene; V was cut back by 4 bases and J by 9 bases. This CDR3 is CASSVGLAGVGEQFF. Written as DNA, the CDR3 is TGTGCCAGCAGTGTGGGACTAGCGGGAGTAGGTGAGCAGTTCTTC.

The CDR3 nucleotides are TGCGCCAGCAGCTTTGGGGCGGGGACCACCACAGATACGCAGTATTTT. Its translation is CASSFGAGTTTDTQYF. The rearrangement uses TRBV5-1 and TRBJ2-3; D is perhaps TRBD2 (6 bases). V lost 2 bases and J 2 bases, leaving 15 bases between the germline ends. Germline CDR1 and CDR2: SGHRS and YFSETQ. This CDR3 spans 16 amino acids.

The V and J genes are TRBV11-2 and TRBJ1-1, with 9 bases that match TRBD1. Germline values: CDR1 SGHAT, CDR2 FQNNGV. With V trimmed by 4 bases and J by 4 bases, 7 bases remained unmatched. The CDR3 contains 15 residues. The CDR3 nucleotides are TGTGCCAGCAGCTCATACAGGGGGCCGGGCACTGAAGCTTTCTTT. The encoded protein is CASSSYRGPGTEAFF.

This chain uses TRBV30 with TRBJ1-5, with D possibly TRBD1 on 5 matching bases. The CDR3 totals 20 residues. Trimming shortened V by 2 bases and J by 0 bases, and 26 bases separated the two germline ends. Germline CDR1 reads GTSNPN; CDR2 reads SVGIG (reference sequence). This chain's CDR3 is CAWSSLNRGSGPYSNQPQHF. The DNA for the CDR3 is TGTGCCTGGAGTTCACTTAACCGGGGGTCCGGCCCTTATAGCAATCAGCCCCAGCATTTT.

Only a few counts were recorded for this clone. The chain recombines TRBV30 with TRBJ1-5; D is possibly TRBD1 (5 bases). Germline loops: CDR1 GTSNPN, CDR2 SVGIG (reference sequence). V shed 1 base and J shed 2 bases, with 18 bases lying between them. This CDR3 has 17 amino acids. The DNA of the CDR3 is TGTGCCTGGAGTGATGTGATACCAGGACAAGGCAATCAGCCCCAGCATTTT. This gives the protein CAWSDVIPGQGNQPQHF.

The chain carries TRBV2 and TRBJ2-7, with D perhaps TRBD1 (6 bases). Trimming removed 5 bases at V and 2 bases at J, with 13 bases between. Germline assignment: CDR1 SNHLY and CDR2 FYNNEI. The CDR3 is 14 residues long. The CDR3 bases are TGTGCCAGCAGTTACAGGGATTTTACCTACGAGCAGTACTTC. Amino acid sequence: CASSYRDFTYEQYF. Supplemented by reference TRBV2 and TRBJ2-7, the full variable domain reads EPEVTQTPSHQVTQMGQEVILRCVPISNHLYFYWYRQILGQKVEFLVSFYNNEISEKSEIFDDQFSVERPDGSNFTLKIRSTKLEDSAMYFCASSYRDFTYEQYFGPGTRLTVT.

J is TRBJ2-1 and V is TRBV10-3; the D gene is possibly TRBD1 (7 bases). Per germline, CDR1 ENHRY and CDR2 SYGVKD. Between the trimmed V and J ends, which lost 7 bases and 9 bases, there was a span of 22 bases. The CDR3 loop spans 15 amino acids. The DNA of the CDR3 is TGTGCCATCATGGCGACAGGGATTAAGGAGGGTGAGCAGTTCTTC. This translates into CAIMATGIKEGEQFF.

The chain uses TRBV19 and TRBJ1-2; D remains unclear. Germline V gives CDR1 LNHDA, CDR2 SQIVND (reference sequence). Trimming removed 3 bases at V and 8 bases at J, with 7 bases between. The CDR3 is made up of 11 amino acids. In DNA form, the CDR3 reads TGTGCCAGTAGTATGGAGCAGGGCTACACCTTC. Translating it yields CASSMEQGYTF. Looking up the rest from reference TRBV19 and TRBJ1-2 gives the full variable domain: DGGITQSPKYLFRKEGQNVTLSCEQNLNHDAMYWYRQDPGQGLRLIYYSQIVNDFQKGDIAEGYSVSREKKESFPLTVTSAQKNPTAFYLCASSMEQGYTFGSGTRLTVV.

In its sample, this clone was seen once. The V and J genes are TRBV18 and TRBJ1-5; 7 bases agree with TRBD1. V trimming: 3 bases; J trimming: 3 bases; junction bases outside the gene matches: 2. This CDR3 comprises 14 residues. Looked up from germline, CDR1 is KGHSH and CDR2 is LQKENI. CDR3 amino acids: CASSPGTANQPQHF. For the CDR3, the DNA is TGTGCCAGCTCACCCGGGACAGCCAATCAGCCCCAGCATTTT. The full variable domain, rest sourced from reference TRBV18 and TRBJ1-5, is NAGVMQNPRHLVRRRGQEARLRCSPMKGHSHVYWYRQLPEEGLKFMVYLQKENIIDESGMPKERFSAEFPKEGPSILRIQQVVRGDSAAYFCASSPGTANQPQHFGDGTRLSIL.

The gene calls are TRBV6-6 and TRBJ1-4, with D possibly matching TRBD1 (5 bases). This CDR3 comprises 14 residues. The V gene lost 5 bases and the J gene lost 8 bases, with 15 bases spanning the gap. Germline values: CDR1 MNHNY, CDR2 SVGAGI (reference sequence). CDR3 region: CASSPPGAAEKLFF. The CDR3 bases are TGTGCCAGCAGTCCGCCTGGGGCAGCCGAAAAACTGTTTTTT.

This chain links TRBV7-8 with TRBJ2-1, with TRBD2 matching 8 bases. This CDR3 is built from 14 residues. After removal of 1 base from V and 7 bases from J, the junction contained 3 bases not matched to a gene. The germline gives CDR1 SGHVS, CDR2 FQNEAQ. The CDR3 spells CASSLVGTRNEQFF. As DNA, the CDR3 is TGTGCCAGCAGCTTAGTGGGGACTAGGAATGAGCAGTTCTTC.

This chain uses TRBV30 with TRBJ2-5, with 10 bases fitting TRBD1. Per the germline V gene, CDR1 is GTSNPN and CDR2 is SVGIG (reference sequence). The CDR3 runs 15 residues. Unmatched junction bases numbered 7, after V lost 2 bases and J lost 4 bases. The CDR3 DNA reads TGTGCCTGGAGTCCCTTGGACAGGGGGGTAGAGACCCAGTACTTC. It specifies CAWSPLDRGVETQYF.

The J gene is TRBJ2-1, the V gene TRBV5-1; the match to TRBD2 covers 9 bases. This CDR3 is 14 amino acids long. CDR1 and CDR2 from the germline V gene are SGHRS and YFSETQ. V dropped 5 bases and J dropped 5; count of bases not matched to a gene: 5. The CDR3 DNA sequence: TGCGCCAGCAGTTTGACTAGCGGTAACAATGAGCAGTTCTTC. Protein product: CASSLTSGNNEQFF.

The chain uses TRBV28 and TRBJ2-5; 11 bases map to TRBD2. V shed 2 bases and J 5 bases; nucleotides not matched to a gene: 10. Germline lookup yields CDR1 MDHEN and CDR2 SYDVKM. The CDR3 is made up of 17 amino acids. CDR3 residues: CASSLSGSGRAGETQYF. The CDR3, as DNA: TGTGCCAGCAGTTTAAGCGGTAGCGGGAGGGCAGGGGAGACCCAGTACTTC.

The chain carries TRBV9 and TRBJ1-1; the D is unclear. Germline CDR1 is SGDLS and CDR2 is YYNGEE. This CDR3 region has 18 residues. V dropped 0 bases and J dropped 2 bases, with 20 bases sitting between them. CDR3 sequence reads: CASSVGSAEHRINTEAFF. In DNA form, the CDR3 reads TGTGCCAGCAGCGTAGGGTCGGCGGAACACCGCATTAACACTGAAGCTTTCTTT.

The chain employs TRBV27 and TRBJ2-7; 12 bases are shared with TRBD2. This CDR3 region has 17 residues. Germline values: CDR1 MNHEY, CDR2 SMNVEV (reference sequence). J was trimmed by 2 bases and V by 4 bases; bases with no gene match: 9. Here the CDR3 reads CASSSTRLAGVTYEQYF. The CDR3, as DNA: TGTGCCAGCAGTTCAACTCGACTAGCGGGAGTAACCTACGAGCAGTACTTC.

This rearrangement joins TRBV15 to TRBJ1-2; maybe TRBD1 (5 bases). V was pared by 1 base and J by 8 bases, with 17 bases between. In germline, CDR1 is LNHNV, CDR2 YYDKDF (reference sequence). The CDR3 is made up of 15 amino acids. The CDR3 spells CATSRARRMTDGYTF. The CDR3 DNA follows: TGTGCCACCAGCAGAGCCCGACGAATGACAGACGGCTACACCTTC.

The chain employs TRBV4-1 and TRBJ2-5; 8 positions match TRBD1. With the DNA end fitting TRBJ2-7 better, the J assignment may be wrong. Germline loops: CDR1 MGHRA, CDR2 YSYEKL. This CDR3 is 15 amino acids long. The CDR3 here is CASSRPGQATYEQYF. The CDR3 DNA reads TGCGCCAGCAGCCGACCGGGACAGGCAACCTACGAGCAGTACTTC.

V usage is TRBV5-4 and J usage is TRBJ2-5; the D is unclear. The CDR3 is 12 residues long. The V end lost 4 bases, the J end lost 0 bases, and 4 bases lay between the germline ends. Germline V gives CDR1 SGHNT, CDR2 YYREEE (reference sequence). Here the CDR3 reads CASSLYQETQYF. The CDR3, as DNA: TGTGCCAGCAGCCTTTACCAAGAGACCCAGTACTTC.

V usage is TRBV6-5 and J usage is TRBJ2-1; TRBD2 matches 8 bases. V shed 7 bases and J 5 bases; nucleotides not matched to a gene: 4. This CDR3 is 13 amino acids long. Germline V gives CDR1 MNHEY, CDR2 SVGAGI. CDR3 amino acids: CASIGTRDNEQFF. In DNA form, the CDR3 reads TGTGCCAGCATTGGGACTAGAGACAATGAGCAGTTCTTC.

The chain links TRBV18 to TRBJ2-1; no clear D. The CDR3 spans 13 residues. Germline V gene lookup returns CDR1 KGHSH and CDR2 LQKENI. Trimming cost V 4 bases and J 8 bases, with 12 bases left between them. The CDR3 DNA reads TGTGCCAGCTCACACTCGTCACAGTATGAGCAGTTCTTC. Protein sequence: CASSHSSQYEQFF.